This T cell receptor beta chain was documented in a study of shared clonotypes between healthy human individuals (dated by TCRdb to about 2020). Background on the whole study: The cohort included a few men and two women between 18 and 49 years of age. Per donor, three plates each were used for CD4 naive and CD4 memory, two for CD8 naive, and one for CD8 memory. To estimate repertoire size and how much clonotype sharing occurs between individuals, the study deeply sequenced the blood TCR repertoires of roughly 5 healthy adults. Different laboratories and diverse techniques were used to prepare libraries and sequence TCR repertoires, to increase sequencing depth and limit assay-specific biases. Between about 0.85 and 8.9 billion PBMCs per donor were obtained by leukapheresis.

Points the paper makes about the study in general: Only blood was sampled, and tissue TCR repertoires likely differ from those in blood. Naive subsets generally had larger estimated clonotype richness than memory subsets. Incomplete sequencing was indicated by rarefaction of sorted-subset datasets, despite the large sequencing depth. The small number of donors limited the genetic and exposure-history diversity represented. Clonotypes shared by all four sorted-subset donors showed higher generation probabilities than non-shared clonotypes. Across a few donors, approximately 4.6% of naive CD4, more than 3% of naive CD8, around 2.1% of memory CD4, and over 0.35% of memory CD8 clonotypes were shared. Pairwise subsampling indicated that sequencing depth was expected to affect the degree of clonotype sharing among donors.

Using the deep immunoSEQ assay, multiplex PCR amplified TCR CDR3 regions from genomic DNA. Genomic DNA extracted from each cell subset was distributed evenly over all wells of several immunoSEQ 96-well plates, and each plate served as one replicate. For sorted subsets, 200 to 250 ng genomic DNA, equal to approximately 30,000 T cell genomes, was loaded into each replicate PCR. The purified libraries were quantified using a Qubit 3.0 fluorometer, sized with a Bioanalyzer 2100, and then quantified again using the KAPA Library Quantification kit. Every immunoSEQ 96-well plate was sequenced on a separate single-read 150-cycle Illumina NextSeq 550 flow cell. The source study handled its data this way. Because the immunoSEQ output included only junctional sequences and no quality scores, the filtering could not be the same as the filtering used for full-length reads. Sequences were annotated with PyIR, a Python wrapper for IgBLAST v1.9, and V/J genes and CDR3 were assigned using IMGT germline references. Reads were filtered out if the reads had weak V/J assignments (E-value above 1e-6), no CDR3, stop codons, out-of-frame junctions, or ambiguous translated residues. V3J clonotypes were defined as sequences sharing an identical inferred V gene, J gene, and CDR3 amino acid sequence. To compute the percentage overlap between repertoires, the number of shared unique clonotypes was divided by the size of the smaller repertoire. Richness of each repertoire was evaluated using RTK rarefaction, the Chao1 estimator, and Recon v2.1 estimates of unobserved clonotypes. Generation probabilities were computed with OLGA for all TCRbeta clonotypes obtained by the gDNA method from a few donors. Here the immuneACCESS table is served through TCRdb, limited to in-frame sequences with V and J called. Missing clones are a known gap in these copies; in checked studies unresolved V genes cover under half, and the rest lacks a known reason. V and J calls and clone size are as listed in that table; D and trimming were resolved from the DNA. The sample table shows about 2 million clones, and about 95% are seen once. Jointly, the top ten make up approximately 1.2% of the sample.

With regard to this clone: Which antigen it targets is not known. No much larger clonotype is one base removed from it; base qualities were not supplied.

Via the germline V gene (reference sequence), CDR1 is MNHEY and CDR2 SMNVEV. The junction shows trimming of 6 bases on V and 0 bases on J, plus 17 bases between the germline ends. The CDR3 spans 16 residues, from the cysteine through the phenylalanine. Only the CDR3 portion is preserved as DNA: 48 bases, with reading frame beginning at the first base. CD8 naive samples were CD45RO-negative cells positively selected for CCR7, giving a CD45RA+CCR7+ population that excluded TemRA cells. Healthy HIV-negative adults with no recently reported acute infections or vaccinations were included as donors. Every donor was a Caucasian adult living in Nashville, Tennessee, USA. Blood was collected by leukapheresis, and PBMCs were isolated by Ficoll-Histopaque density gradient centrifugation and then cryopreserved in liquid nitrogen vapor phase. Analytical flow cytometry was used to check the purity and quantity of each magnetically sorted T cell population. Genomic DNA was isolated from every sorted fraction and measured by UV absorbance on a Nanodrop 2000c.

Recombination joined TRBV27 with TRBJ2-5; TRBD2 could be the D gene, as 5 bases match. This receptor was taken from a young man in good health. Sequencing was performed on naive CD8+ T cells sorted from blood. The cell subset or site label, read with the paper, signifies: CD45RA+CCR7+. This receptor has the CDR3 CASRLFGTGYQETQYF. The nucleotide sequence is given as TGTGCCAGCAGGCTGTTTGGTACGGGGTACCAAGAGACCCAGTACTTC.